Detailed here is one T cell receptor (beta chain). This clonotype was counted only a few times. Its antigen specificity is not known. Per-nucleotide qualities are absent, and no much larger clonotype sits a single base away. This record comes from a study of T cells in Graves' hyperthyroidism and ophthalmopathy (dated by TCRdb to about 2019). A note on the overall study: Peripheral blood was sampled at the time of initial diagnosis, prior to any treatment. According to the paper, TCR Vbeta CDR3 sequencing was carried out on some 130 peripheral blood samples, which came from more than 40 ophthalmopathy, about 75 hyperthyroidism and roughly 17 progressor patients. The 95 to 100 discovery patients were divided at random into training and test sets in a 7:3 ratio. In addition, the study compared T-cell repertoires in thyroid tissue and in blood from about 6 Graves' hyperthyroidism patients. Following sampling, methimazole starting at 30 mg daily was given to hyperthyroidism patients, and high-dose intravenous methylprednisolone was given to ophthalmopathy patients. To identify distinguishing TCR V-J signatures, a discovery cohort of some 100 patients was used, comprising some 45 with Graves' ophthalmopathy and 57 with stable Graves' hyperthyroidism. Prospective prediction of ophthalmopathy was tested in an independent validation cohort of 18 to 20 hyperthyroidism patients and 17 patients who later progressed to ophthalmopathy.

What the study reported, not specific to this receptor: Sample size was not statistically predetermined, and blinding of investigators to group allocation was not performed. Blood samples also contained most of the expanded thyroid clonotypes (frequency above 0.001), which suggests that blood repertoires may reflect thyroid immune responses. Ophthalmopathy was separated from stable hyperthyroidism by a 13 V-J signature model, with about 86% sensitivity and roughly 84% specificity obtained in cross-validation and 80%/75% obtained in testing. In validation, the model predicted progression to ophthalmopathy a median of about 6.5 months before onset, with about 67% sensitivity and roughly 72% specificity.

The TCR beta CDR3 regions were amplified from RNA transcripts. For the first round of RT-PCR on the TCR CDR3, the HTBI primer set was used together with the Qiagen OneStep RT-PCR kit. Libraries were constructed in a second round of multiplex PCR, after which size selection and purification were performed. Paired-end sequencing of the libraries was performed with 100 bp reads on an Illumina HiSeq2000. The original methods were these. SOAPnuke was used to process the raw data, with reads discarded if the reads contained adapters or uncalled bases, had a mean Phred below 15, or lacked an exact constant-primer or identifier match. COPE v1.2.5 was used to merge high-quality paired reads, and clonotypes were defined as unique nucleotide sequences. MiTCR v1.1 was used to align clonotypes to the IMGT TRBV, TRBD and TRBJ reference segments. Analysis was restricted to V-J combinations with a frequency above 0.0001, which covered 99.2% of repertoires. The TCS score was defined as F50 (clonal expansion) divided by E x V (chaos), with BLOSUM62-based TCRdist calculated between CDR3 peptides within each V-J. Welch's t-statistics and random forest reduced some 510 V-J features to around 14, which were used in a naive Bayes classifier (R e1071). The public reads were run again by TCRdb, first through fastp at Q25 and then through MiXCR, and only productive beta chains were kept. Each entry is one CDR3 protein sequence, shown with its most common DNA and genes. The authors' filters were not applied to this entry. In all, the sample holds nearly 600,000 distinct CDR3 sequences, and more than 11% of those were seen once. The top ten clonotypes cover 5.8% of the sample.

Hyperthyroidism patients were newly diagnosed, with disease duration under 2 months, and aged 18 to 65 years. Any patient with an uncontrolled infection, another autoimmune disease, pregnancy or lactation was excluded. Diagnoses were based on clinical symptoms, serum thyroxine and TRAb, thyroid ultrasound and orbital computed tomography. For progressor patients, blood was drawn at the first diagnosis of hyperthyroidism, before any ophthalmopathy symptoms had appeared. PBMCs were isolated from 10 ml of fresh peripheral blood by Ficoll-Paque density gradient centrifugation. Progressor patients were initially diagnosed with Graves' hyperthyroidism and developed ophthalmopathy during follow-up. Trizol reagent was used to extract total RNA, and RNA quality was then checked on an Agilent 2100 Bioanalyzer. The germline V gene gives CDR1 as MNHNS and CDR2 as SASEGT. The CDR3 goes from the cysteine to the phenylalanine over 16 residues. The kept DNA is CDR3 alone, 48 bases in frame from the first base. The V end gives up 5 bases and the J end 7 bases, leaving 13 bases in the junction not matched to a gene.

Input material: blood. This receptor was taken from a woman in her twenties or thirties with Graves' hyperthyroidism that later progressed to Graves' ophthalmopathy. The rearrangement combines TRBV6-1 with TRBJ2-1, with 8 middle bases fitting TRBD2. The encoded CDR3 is CASSPPPGGIGNEQFF. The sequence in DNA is TGTGCCAGCAGTCCACCGCCGGGAGGGATTGGGAATGAGCAGTTCTTC.